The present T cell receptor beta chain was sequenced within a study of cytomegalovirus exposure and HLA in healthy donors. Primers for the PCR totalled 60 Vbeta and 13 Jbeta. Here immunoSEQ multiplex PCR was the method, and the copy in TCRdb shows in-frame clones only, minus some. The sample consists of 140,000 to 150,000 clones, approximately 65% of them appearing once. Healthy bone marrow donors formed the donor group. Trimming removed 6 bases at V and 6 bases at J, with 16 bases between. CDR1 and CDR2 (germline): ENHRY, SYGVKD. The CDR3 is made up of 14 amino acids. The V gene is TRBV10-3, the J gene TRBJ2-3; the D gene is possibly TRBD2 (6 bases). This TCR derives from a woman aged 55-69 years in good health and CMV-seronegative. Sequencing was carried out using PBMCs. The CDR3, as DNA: TGTGCCATCAGGGATAGCGGCCTGGGGGATACGCAGTATTTT. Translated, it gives CAIRDSGLGDTQYF.